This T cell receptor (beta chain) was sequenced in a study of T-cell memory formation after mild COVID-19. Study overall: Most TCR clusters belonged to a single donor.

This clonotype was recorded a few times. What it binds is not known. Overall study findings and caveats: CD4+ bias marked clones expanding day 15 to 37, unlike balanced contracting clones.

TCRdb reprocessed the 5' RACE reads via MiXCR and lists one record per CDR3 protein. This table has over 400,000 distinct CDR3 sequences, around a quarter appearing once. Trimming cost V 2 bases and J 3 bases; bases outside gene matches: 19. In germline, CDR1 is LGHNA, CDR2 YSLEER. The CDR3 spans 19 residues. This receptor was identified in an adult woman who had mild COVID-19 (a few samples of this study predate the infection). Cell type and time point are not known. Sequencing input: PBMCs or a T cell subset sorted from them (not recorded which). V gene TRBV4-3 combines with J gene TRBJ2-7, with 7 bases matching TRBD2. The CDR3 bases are TGCGCCAGCAGCCAATTTTGGCCCTCCACCGGGACTACGAACTACGAGCAGTACTTC. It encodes CASSQFWPSTGTTNYEQYF.